One and the same sample provided the 21 T cell receptor beta chains below, sequenced in a study of cytomegalovirus exposure and HLA in healthy donors. The PCR employed 60 Vbeta primers together with 13 Jbeta primers. Here immunoSEQ multiplex PCR was the method, and the copy in TCRdb shows in-frame clones only, minus some. Of about 190,000 clones listed, around 86% were seen once; the top ten hold 1.3%. Sample: PBMCs. The receptors were sampled from a man aged 25-45 years in good health and CMV-seronegative.

The chain carries TRBV19 and TRBJ1-5; no clear D gene. Germline V CDR1 and CDR2: LNHDA, SQIVND (reference sequence). Deletions cut 7 bases from V and 1 base from J, with 17 bases between. The CDR3 loop spans 16 amino acids. The CDR3 sequence is CASNPTHRGSNQPQHF. As DNA, the CDR3 is TGTGCCAGTAACCCTACCCACCGCGGGAGCAATCAGCCCCAGCATTTT.

The rearrangement uses TRBV2 and TRBJ1-2; 8 nucleotides agree with TRBD1. Germline V gene sequence: CDR1 SNHLY, CDR2 FYNNEI. V shed 6 bases, J shed 12 bases, and the junction held 12 bases outside the gene matches. This CDR3 has 13 amino acids. CDR3: CASSTEKGQVNTF. The CDR3, as DNA: TGTGCCAGCAGCACAGAAAAGGGACAGGTCAACACCTTC.

This chain connects TRBV5-1 to TRBJ2-2; the D gene is possibly TRBD2 (7 bases). Germline lookup yields CDR1 SGHRS and CDR2 YFSETQ. This CDR3 is 20 amino acids long. V lost 3 bases, J lost 1 base, and 25 bases lay in between. The CDR3, as DNA: TGCGCCAGCAGCTGGGGGGGGTTTGGGGGCAGCCTACGGAACACCGGGGAGCTGTTTTTT. As protein: CASSWGGFGGSLRNTGELFF.

The V gene is TRBV28, the J gene TRBJ2-1; D ambiguous. Germline assignment: CDR1 MDHEN and CDR2 SYDVKM. Trimming removed 8 bases at V and 3 bases at J, with 14 bases between. This CDR3 is built from 14 residues. In DNA form, the CDR3 reads TGTGCCAGCCCCCCAGCGAACCTCTACAATGAGCAGTTCTTC. Translated: CASPPANLYNEQFF.

This clone has just one count. The chain's CDR3 is CASSSGQSPLHF. The CDR3 nucleotides are TGTGCCAGCAGCTCTGGACAGTCACCCCTCCACTTT. This chain links TRBV7-9 with TRBJ1-6; D perhaps matches TRBD1 (6 bases). V gave up 4 bases and J gave up 10 bases, with 8 bases separating them. CDR3 size: 12 residues. Germline CDR1 is SEHNR and CDR2 is FQNEAQ (reference sequence). The variable domain in full, completed from reference TRBV7-9 and TRBJ1-6, reads DTGVSQNPRHKITKRGQNVTFRCDPISEHNRLYWYRQTLGQGPEFLTYFQNEAQLEKSRLLSDRFSAERPKGSFSTLEIQRTEQGDSAMYLCASSSGQSPLHFGNGTRLTVT.

The chain uses TRBV7-9 and TRBJ1-4; no firm D call. Looked up from germline, CDR1 is SEHNR and CDR2 is FQNEAQ (reference sequence). The CDR3 consists of 14 residues. With 3 bases removed from V and 6 bases from J, the gap between germline ends came to 11 bases. The CDR3 region has the DNA TGTGCCAGCAGCTTCGGCACAGCTGATGAAAAACTGTTTTTT. Protein sequence: CASSFGTADEKLFF.

The chain is built from TRBV11-2 and TRBJ2-7, with D perhaps matching TRBD1 (6 bases). Germline V gives CDR1 SGHAT, CDR2 FQNNGV. CDR3 length equals 14 residues. The ends were cut back, 4 bases at V and 3 bases at J, with 13 bases in the middle. CDR3 region: CASSSSRGFYEQYF. The CDR3 region has the DNA TGTGCCAGCAGCTCCTCTAGGGGGTTCTACGAGCAGTACTTC.

This chain connects TRBV28 to TRBJ2-7, with D perhaps TRBD2 (5 bases). The CDR3 has 14 residues. Between the trimmed V and J ends, which lost 3 bases and 6 bases, there was a span of 15 bases. In germline, CDR1 is MDHEN, CDR2 SYDVKM. DNA for the CDR3: TGTGCCAGCAGTTTTGGAGGCGCCACGGGCGAGCAGTACTTC. Protein product: CASSFGGATGEQYF.

V usage is TRBV5-4 and J usage is TRBJ2-1; possible D gene TRBD2, 6 bases. Trimming stripped 2 bases from V and 10 bases from J, with 22 bases between. The CDR3 has 16 residues. CDR1 is SGHNT and CDR2 is YYREEE in the germline V gene (reference sequence). CDR3 protein: CASSFRGKNEGREQFF. The CDR3 coding sequence is TGTGCCAGCAGCTTCCGGGGGAAAAATGAAGGAAGGGAGCAGTTCTTC.

DNA of the CDR3: TGTGCCAGCAGCTCCTCTTTGGGACAGGGTATGAACACTGAAGCTTTCTTT. It specifies CASSSSLGQGMNTEAFF. The J gene is TRBJ1-1, the V gene TRBV7-2, with 9 bases aligning to TRBD1. The CDR3 consists of 17 residues. V shed 4 bases, J shed 0 bases, and the junction held 9 bases outside the gene matches. From germline, CDR1 is SGHTA and CDR2 FQGNSA.

This clone appeared a single time. This sample includes further DNA sequences coding for the same CDR3. V is TRBV19 and J is TRBJ2-1, with D unresolved. With 2 bases removed from V and 4 bases from J, the gap between germline ends came to 6 bases. The length of the CDR3 is 13 residues. The germline gives CDR1 LNHDA, CDR2 SQIVND (reference sequence). The chain's CDR3 is CASSIRLYNEQFF. The DNA of the CDR3 is TGTGCCAGTAGTATACGACTTTACAATGAGCAGTTCTTC. Based on the CDR3 plus reference TRBV19 and TRBJ2-1, the full variable domain is DGGITQSPKYLFRKEGQNVTLSCEQNLNHDAMYWYRQDPGQGLRLIYYSQIVNDFQKGDIAEGYSVSREKKESFPLTVTSAQKNPTAFYLCASSIRLYNEQFFGPGTRLTVL.

The gene calls are TRBV28 and TRBJ1-3, with D uncertain. The germline V gene has CDR1 MDHEN and CDR2 SYDVKM. This CDR3 region has 14 residues. The V end was cut by 3 bases, the J end by 4 bases, with 10 bases between. CDR3 in amino acids: CASSFWTLGNTIYF. CDR3 in DNA: TGTGCCAGCAGTTTTTGGACTCTGGGAAACACCATATATTTT.

V and J are TRBV19 and TRBJ2-1, with D possibly being TRBD1 (6 bases). Germline CDR1 reads LNHDA; CDR2 reads SQIVND (reference sequence). V dropped 5 bases and J dropped 5 bases, with 13 bases sitting between them. The CDR3 sequence is 14 residues long. This CDR3 reads CASSANRVNNEQFF. In nucleotides, the CDR3 is TGTGCCAGTAGTGCTAACAGGGTTAACAATGAGCAGTTCTTC. Based on the CDR3 plus reference TRBV19 and TRBJ2-1, the full variable domain is DGGITQSPKYLFRKEGQNVTLSCEQNLNHDAMYWYRQDPGQGLRLIYYSQIVNDFQKGDIAEGYSVSREKKESFPLTVTSAQKNPTAFYLCASSANRVNNEQFFGPGTRLTVL.

The V gene is TRBV15, the J gene TRBJ2-7; TRBD1 matches at 9 bases. This CDR3 region has 14 residues. Per germline, CDR1 LNHNV and CDR2 YYDKDF (reference sequence). The junction had 3 bases not matched to a gene; V was cut back by 3 bases and J by 3 bases. This CDR3 is CATSRGTGFYEQYF. The CDR3 DNA reads TGTGCCACCAGCAGGGGGACAGGGTTCTACGAGCAGTACTTC.

The genes are TRBV19 and TRBJ2-3; 9 positions match TRBD2. The length of the CDR3 is 15 residues. Germline assignment: CDR1 LNHDA and CDR2 SQIVND (reference sequence). After removal of 4 bases from V and 2 bases from J, the junction contained 4 bases not matched to a gene. The CDR3 DNA reads as TGTGCCAGTAGTACATCTAGCGGGGCCACAGATACGCAGTATTTT. It codes for CASSTSSGATDTQYF. The variable domain in full, with the rest retrieved from reference TRBV19 and TRBJ2-3, is DGGITQSPKYLFRKEGQNVTLSCEQNLNHDAMYWYRQDPGQGLRLIYYSQIVNDFQKGDIAEGYSVSREKKESFPLTVTSAQKNPTAFYLCASSTSSGATDTQYFGPGTRLTVL.

The chain carries TRBV4-1 and TRBJ2-7; 7 positions agree with TRBD1. The CDR3 has 15 amino acids. From germline, CDR1 is MGHRA and CDR2 YSYEKL. The J segment lost 2 bases and the V segment lost 1 base, leaving 5 bases of the junction unmatched. For the CDR3, the DNA is TGCGCCAGCAGCCAAGGACAGGGTGGAACCTACGAGCAGTACTTC. Translating gives CASSQGQGGTYEQYF.

The chain employs TRBV9 and TRBJ1-3; D not resolved. CDR3 length: 21 residues. Germline CDR1 and CDR2: SGDLS and YYNGEE. Trimming took 0 bases from V and 4 from J, leaving 29 bases between them. CDR3 amino acids: CASSVGVGGRYSGGKGNTIYF. CDR3 nucleotides: TGTGCCAGCAGCGTAGGGGTGGGAGGCCGCTACTCTGGAGGGAAAGGAAACACCATATATTTT.

The rearrangement links TRBV6-1 to TRBJ1-1; D unclear. V dropped 0 bases and J dropped 3 bases, with 8 bases sitting between them. The CDR3 covers 14 residues. Germline V CDR1 and CDR2: MNHNS, SASEGT. DNA for the CDR3: TGTGCCAGCAGTGAAGCAAGCGGGGACACTGAAGCTTTCTTT. Encoded protein: CASSEASGDTEAFF.

Turning to this clone: An end of the junction differs from the germline gene, which may be a read error. The chain joins TRBV7-2 to TRBJ2-2; possible D gene TRBD2, 6 bases. This CDR3 comprises 13 residues. Germline V CDR1 and CDR2: SGHTA, FQGNSA. CDR3 nucleotide sequence: TGTGCCAGCAGCTTGGGGGGTCCCCCCAGCAAGGTTTTT. Translating it yields CASSLGGPPSKVF.

This clone was seen a few times. This rearrangement joins TRBV6-5 to TRBJ2-7; the match to TRBD1 covers 9 bases. Germline CDR1 reads MNHEY; CDR2 reads SVGAGI. V lost 5 bases, J lost 2 bases, and 7 bases stayed unmatched. The CDR3 loop spans 15 amino acids. CDR3 region: CASSTPRQGAYEQYF. As DNA, the CDR3 is TGTGCCAGCAGTACCCCTCGACAGGGGGCCTACGAGCAGTACTTC.

V gene TRBV2 combines with J gene TRBJ2-5, with D hard to call. The CDR3 has 12 residues. The germline CDR1 and CDR2 sequences are SNHLY and FYNNEI. V was shortened by 8 bases and J by 5 bases, with 12 bases between the two germline ends. The CDR3 region is CASQSAVETQYF. Here the CDR3 DNA reads TGTGCCAGCCAGTCGGCGGTGGAGACCCAGTACTTC.